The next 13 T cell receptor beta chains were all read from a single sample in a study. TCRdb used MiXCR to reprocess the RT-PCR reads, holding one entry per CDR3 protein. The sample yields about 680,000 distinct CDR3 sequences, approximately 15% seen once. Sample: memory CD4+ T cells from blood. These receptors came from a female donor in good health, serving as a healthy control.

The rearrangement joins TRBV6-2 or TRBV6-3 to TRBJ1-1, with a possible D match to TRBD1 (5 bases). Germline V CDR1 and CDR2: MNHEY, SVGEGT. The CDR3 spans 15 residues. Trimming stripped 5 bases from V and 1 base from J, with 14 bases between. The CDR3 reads CASSLLAGGNTEAFF. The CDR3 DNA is TGTGCCAGCAGTCTCCTCGCCGGGGGGAACACTGAAGCTTTCTTT.

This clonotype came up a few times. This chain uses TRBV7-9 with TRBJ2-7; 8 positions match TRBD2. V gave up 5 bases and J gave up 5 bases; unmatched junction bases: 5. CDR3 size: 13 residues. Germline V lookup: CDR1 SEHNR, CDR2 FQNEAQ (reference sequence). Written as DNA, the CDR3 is TGTGCCAGCAGCCTCGGACTAGCAGACGAGCAGTACTTC. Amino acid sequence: CASSLGLADEQYF.

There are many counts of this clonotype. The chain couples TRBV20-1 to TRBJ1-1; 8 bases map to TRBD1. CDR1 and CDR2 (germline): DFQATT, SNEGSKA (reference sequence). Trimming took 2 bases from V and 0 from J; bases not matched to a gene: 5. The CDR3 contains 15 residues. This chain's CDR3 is CSARWQGAVNTEAFF. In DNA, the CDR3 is TGCAGTGCTAGATGGCAGGGGGCCGTGAACACTGAAGCTTTCTTT.

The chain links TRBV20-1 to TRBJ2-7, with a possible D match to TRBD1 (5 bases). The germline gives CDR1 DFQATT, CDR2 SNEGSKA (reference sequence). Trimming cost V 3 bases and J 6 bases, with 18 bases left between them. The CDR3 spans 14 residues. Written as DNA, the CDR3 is TGCAGTGCTAGCTGGACAATCGATCCGAGCGAGCAGTACTTC. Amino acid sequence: CSASWTIDPSEQYF.

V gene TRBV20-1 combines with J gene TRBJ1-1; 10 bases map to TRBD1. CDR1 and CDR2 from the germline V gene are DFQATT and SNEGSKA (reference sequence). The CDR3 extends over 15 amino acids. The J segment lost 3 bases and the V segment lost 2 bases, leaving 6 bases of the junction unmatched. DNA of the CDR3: TGCAGTGCTAGACCGGACAGGGGGTGGGACACTGAAGCTTTCTTT. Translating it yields CSARPDRGWDTEAFF.

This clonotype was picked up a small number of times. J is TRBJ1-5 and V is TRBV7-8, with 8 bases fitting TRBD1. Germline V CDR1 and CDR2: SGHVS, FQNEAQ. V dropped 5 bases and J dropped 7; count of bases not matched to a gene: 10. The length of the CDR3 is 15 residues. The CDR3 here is CASSVGTGTGQPQHF. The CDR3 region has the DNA TGTGCCAGCAGCGTTGGGACAGGAACGGGACAGCCCCAGCATTTT.

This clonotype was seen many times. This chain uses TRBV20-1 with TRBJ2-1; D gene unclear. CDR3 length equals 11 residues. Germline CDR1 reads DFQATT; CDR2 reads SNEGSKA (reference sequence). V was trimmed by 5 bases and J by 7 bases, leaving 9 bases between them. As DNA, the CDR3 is TGCAGTGCTTCGAGGTGGAATGAGCAGTTCTTC. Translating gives CSASRWNEQFF.

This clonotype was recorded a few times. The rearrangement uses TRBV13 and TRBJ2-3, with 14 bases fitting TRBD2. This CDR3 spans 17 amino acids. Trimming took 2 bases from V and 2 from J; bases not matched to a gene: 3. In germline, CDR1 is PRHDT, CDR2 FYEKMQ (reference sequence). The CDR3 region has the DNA TGTGCCAGCAGCTTAAGACTAGCGGGGGGGAACACAGATACGCAGTATTTT. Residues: CASSLRLAGGNTDTQYF. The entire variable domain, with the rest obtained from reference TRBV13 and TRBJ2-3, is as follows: AAGVIQSPRHLIKEKRETATLKCYPIPRHDTVYWYQQGPGQDPQFLISFYEKMQSDKGSIPDRFSAQQFSDYHSELNMSSLELGDSALYFCASSLRLAGGNTDTQYFGPGTRLTVL.

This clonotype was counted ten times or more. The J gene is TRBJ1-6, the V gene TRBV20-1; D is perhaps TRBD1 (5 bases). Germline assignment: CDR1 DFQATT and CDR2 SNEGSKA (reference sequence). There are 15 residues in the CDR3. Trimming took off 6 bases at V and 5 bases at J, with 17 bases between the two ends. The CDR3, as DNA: TGCAGTGCCTTACGGGCGGGGCAGGATAATTCACCCCTCCACTTT. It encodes CSALRAGQDNSPLHF.

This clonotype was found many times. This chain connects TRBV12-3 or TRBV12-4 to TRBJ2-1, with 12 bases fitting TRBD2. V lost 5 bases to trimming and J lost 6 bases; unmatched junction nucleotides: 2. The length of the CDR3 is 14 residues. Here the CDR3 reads CASSVTSGSNEQFF. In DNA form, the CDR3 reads TGTGCCAGCAGTGTGACTAGCGGGAGCAATGAGCAGTTCTTC.

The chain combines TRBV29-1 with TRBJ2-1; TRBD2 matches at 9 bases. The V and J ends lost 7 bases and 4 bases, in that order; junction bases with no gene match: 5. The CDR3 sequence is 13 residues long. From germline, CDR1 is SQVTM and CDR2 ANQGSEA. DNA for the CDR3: TGCAGCGCCCAGACTAGCGGATACAATGAGCAGTTCTTC. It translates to CSAQTSGYNEQFF.

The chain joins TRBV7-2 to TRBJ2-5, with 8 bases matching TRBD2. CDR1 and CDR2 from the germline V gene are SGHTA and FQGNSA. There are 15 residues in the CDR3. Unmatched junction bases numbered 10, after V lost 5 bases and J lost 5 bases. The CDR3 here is CASSPRHRGGETQYF. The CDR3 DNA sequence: TGTGCCAGCAGCCCTCGCCACCGGGGGGGGGAGACCCAGTACTTC.

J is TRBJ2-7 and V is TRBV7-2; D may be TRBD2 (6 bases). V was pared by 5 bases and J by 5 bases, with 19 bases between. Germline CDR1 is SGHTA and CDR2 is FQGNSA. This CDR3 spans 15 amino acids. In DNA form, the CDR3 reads TGTGCCAGCAGCCGCACGGGGGACCGGTGGGACGAGCAGTACTTC. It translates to CASSRTGDRWDEQYF.